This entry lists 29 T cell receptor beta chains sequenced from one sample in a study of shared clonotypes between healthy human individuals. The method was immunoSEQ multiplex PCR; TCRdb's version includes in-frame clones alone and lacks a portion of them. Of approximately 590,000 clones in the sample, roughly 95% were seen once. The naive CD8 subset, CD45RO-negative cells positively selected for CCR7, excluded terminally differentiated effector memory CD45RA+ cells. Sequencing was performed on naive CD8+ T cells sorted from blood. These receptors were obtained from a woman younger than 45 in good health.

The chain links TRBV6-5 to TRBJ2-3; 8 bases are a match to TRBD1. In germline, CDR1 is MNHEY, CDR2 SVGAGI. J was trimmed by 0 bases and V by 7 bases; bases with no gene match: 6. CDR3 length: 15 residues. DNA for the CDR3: TGTGCCAGCAAATTGGACAGGGCTAGCACAGATACGCAGTATTTT. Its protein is CASKLDRASTDTQYF.

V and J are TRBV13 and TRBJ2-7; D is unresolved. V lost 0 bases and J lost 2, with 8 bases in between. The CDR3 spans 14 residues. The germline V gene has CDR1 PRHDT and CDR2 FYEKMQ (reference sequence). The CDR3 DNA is TGTGCCAGCAGCTTAGGAGACGGGCCCTACGAGCAGTACTTC. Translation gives CASSLGDGPYEQYF.

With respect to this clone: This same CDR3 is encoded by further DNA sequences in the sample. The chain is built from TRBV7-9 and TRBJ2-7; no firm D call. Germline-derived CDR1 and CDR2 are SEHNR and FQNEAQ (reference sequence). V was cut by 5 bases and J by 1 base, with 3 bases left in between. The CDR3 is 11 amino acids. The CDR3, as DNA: TGTGCCAGCAGCCTTTCCTACGAGCAGTACTTC. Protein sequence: CASSLSYEQYF.

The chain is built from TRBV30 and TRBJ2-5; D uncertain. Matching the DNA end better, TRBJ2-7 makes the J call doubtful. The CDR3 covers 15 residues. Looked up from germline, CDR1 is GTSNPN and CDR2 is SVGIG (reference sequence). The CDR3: CAWSTHYTSSYEQYF. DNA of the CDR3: TGTGCCTGGAGTACCCACTATACCAGCTCCTACGAGCAGTACTTC.

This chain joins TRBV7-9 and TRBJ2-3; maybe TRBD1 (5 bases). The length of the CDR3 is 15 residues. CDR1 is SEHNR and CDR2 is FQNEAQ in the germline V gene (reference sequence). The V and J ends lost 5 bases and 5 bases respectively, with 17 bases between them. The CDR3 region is CASSARTSSGDTQYF. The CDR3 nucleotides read TGTGCCAGCAGCGCAAGGACATCCTCTGGAGATACGCAGTATTTT.

This CDR3 is CASSIQGINEQFF. The CDR3 DNA sequence: TGTGCCAGTAGTATACAGGGGATAAATGAGCAGTTCTTC. The rearrangement joins TRBV19 to TRBJ2-1, with TRBD1 as a possible D gene (6 bases). Looked up from germline, CDR1 is LNHDA and CDR2 is SQIVND (reference sequence). Trimming left V 2 bases short and J 7 bases short, with 9 bases between. This CDR3 has 13 residues.

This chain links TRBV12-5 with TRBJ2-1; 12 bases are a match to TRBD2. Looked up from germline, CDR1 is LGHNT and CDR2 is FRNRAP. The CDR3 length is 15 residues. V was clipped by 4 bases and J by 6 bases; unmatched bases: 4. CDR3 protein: CASGSLAGGSNEQFF. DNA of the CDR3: TGTGCTAGTGGTTCACTAGCGGGAGGCTCCAATGAGCAGTTCTTC.

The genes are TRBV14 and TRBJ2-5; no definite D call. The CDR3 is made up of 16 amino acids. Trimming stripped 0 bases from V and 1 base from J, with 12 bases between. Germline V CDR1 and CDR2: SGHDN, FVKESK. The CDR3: CASSQDLGRIQETQYF. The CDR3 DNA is TGTGCCAGCAGCCAAGATCTCGGGCGGATCCAAGAGACCCAGTACTTC.

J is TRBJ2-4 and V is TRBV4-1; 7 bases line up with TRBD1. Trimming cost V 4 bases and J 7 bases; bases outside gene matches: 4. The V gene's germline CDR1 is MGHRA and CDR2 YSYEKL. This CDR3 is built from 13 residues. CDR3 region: CASSPGDSNIQYF. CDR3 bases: TGCGCCAGCAGCCCAGGGGACAGCAACATTCAGTACTTC.

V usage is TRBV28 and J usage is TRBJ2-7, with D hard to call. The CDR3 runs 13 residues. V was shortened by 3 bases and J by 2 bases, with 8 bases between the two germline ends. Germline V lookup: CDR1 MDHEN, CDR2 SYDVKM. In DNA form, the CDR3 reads TGTGCCAGCAGTTTTGGCGTCACCTACGAGCAGTACTTC. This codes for CASSFGVTYEQYF.

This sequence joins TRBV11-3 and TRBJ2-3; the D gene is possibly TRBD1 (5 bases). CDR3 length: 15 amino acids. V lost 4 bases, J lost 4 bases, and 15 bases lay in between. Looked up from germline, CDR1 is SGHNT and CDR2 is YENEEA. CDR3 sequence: CASSWGASLADTQYF. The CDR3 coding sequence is TGTGCCAGCAGCTGGGGCGCCTCTCTCGCAGATACGCAGTATTTT.

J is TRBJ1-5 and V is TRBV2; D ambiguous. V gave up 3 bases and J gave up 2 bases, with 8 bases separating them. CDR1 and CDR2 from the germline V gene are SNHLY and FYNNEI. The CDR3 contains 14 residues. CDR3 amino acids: CASSDGFGNQPQHF. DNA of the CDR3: TGTGCCAGCAGTGACGGGTTCGGCAATCAGCCCCAGCATTTT.

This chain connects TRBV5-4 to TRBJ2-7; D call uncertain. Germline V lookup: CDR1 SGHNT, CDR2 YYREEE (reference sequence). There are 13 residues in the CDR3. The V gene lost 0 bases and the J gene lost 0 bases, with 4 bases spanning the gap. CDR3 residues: CASSLANSYEQYF. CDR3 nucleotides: TGTGCCAGCAGCTTGGCCAACTCCTACGAGCAGTACTTC.

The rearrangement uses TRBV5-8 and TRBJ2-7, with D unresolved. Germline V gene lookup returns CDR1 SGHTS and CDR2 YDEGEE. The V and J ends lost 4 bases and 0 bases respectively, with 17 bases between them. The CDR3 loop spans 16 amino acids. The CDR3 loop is CASSPETVFYSYEQYF. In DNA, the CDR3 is TGTGCCAGCAGCCCTGAGACGGTCTTTTACTCCTACGAGCAGTACTTC.

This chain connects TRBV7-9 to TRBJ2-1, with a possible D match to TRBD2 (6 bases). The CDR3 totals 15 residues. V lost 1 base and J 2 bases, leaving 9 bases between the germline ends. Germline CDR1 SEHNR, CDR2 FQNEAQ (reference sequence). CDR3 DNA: TGTGCCAGCAGCTTAGTCGGGGGAACCTACAATGAGCAGTTCTTC. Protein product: CASSLVGGTYNEQFF.

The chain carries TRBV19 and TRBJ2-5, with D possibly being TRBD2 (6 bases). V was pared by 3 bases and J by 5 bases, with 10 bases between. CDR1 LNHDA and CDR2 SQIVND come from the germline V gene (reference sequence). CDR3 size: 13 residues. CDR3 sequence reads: CASSIASGETQYF. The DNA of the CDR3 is TGTGCCAGTAGTATTGCGAGCGGGGAGACCCAGTACTTC.

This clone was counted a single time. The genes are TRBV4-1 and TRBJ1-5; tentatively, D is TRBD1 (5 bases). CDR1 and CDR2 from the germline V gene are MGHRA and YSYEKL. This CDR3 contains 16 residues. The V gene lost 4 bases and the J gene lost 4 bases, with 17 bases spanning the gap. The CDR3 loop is CASSLRWRGQNQPQHF. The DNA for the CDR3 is TGCGCCAGCAGCCTCAGGTGGCGGGGCCAGAATCAGCCCCAGCATTTT.

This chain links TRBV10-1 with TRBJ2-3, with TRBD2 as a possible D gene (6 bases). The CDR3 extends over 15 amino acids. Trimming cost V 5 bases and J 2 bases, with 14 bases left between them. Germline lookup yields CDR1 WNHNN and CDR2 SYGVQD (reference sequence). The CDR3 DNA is TGCGCCAGCAGTAAGACTAGAAACCCCACAGATACGCAGTATTTT. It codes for CASSKTRNPTDTQYF.

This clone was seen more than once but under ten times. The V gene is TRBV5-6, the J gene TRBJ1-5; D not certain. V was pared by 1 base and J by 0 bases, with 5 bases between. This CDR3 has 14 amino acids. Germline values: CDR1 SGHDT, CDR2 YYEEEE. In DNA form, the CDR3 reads TGTGCCAGCAGCTTGCGATCTAGCAATCAGCCCCAGCATTTT. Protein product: CASSLRSSNQPQHF.

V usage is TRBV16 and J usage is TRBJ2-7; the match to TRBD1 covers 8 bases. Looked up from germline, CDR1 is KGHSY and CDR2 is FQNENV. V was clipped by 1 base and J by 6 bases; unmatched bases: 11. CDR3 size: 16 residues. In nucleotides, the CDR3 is TGTGCCAGCAGCCAATTACCGAGGACAGGGATCGGCGAGCAGTACTTC. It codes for CASSQLPRTGIGEQYF.

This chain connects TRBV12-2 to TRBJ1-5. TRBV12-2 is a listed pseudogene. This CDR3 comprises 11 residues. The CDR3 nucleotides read TGTGCAAGTCGCTTAGTTCAGCCCCAGCATTTT. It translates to CASRLVQPQHF.

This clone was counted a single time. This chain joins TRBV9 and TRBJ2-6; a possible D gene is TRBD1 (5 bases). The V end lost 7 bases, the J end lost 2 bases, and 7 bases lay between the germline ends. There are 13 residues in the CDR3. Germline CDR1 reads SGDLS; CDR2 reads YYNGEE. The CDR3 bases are TGTGCCAGCGAAGGGGCTGGGGCCAACGTCCTGACTTTC. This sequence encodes CASEGAGANVLTF.

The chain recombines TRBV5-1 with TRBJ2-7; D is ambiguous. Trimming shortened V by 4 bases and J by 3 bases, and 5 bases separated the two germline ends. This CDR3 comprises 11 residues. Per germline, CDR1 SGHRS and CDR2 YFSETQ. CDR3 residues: CASSNNYEQYF. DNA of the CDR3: TGCGCCAGCAGCAACAACTACGAGCAGTACTTC.

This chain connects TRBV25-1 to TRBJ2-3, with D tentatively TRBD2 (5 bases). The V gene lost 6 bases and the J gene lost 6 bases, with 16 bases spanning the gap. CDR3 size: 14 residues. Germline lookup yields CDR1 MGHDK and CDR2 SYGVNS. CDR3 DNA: TGTGCCAGCAGCGCCGAGGAGGTCGGGGATACGCAGTATTTT. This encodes CASSAEEVGDTQYF.

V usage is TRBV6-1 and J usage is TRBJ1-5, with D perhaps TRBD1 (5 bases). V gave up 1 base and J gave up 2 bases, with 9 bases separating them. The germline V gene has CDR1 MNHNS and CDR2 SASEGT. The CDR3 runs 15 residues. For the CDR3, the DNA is TGTGCCAGCAGTGAAGTTCGGGGGGGCAATCAGCCCCAGCATTTT. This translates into CASSEVRGGNQPQHF.

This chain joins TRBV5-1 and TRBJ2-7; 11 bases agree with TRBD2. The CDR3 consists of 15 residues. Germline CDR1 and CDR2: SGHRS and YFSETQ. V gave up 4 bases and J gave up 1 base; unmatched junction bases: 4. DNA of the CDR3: TGCGCCAGCAGCCCGGGACTAGCGGCATCCTACGAGCAGTACTTC. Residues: CASSPGLAASYEQYF.

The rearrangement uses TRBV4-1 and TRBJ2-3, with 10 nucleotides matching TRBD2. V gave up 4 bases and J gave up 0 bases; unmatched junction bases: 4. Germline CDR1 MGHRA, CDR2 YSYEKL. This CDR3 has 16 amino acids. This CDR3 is CASSRSLAGSTDTQYF. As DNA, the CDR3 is TGCGCCAGCAGCCGATCACTAGCGGGAAGCACAGATACGCAGTATTTT.

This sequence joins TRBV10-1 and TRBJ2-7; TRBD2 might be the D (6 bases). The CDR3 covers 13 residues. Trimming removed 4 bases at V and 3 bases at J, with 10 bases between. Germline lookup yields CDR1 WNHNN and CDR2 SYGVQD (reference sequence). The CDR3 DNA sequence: TGCGCCAGCAGTGCAGGGAGGTTCTACGAGCAGTACTTC. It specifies CASSAGRFYEQYF.

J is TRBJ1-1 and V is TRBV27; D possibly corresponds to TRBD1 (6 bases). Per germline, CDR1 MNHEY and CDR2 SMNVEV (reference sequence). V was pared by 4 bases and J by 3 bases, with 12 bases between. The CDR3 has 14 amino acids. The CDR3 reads CASSSYRVHTEAFF. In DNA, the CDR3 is TGTGCCAGCAGTTCATACAGGGTCCACACTGAAGCTTTCTTT.